The clone carrying this T cell receptor beta chain was observed a handful of times. The CDR3 extends over 14 amino acids. J lost 3 bases, V lost 4 bases, and 5 bases had no gene match. The germline gives CDR1 SGHRS, CDR2 YFSETQ. TCRdb re-called the RT-PCR reads with MiXCR, one entry per CDR3 protein. The sample yields 390,000 or so distinct CDR3 sequences, under 20% seen once. This entry is derived from a study of patients and donors after allogeneic stem cell transplantation. The sequence came from a human donor who was either an allogeneic HSCT recipient or a stem cell or donor lymphocyte infusion donor (not recorded which). It is not recorded whose cells these are; they may come from a transplant donor. This chain connects TRBV5-1 to TRBJ2-3, with 7 bases matching TRBD1. Sequenced: blood, either unsorted or a sorted T cell fraction (not recorded which). The CDR3: CASSAGTATDTQYF. The CDR3 bases are TGCGCCAGCAGCGCCGGGACAGCGACAGATACGCAGTATTTT.